This T cell receptor beta chain was retrieved from a study of CD8 T cells in ankylosing spondylitis. The study, taken as a whole, reports: Within ankylosing spondylitis blood, a TCR beta motif made up of under 10 highly homologous variants appeared to be characteristic. Significant enrichment of disease-linked clones was reported in matched ankylosing spondylitis synovial fluid.

In its sample, this clonotype was seen many times. Its antigen is not known. The CDR3 is 13 residues long. Germline values: CDR1 SGHRS, CDR2 YFSETQ. The ends were cut back, 2 bases at V and 5 bases at J, with 10 bases in the middle. TCRdb re-derived calls from the 5' RACE reads in MiXCR, one entry per CDR3 protein. The sample lists around 140,000 distinct CDR3 sequences, approximately 10% occurring once. Sample: blood, either unsorted or a sorted T cell fraction (not recorded which). The TCR was taken from a female donor with ankylosing spondylitis or in good health (not recorded which). The chain joins TRBV5-1 to TRBJ2-5; D call uncertain. The CDR3 is CASSFGQPETQYF. Here the CDR3 DNA reads TGCGCCAGCAGCTTTGGGCAACCGGAGACCCAGTACTTC.